The rows below give T cell receptor beta chains drawn from one sample of a study of CD8 T cells in ankylosing spondylitis. MiXCR, run by TCRdb on the 5' RACE reads, gives a single entry per CDR3 protein. The table lists 300,000 to 400,000 distinct CDR3 sequences, 20% to 25% of them singletons. Material: blood, either unsorted or a sorted T cell fraction (not recorded which). Receptors originate from a male donor with ankylosing spondylitis. The conserved cysteine and the conserved F or W are not part of the CDR3 here. Only part of the rows carry a size: once, few, many, or a class if the clone is expanded.

abundance,v_gene,CDR3aa
few,TRBV6-2/TRBV6-3,ASKFVASGYYEQY
-,TRBV3-1,ASSHLTSGRPDTQY
few,TRBV20-1,SAREEAYYSENEQF
-,TRBV6-1,GGRQSSYNEQF
few,TRBV12-3/TRBV12-4,ASRTGNSNQPQH
few,TRBV7-9,ASSLVNGRVNKNIQY
-,TRBV7-9,ASSLGGRNDEKLF
few,TRBV29-1,SVAGTGGGKTQY
once,TRBV28,ASSHRLAGSHEQY
few,TRBV29-1,SVEVRGDTQY
-,TRBV10-3,AISGRTGYGYT
few,TRBV29-1,SVRQFQETQY
-,TRBV7-2,ASSLGISYGYT
-,TRBV20-1,SARDPTLGGLTGELF
-,TRBV7-2,ASSPGRNFEQF
-,TRBV11-1,ASRFDRVNTQY
-,TRBV2,ASSQPGQATYEQY
-,TRBV4-2,ASQQVAGAYEQY
many,TRBV12-3/TRBV12-4,ASHSSGNTIY
-,TRBV13,ASSFMTSGNEQF
-,TRBV2,ASSGLAGVLETQY
-,TRBV27,ASLEGPVKQY
many,TRBV2,ASRGRSGRREQF
many,TRBV29-1,SARLAGSYNEQF
few,TRBV12-3/TRBV12-4,ASSYSTGTGDEKLF
-,TRBV25-1,ASSTFYPKFGSRKRELTYEQY
few,TRBV28,ASSSGQPLYEQY
-,TRBV6-5,ASSYSSGEETQY
many,TRBV19,ASSKSRENYGYT
once,TRBV4-1,ASSHRLAPSYEQY
few,TRBV18,ASSPSPSGTAESYNEQF
-,TRBV29-1,SVLERGPLMVQETQY
-,TRBV20-1,SARLSSGTWGSSYNEQF
few,TRBV7-2,ASSFGPNYGYT
-,TRBV19,ASSIKPRGQETQY
few,TRBV20-1,SARPQGVSSWVNTEAF
-,TRBV2,ASSDNRLASGDTQY
-,TRBV7-2,ASSIGGSTSTDTQY
few,TRBV29-1,SVGQIKETQY
few,TRBV9,ASSVGVKAGPDNEQF
-,TRBV18,ASSHGTSDEQF
-,TRBV6-5,ASSYPFGLAGSYNEQF
-,TRBV29-1,SALGQGGNNEQF
few,TRBV10-3,AISLRQGSEAF
few,TRBV10-2,ASSESGHRGQPQH
few,TRBV27,ASSSPVTGELF
-,TRBV29-1,SVEHGAGEKLF
-,TRBV7-2,ASSYDSGGSETQY
many,TRBV5-1,ASSLTGSAGNTIY